One sample yielded the 20 T cell receptor beta chains listed below, sequenced in a study of shared clonotypes between healthy human individuals. Sequenced by immunoSEQ multiplex PCR; TCRdb stores in-frame clones only, minus some. The sample carries about 870,000 clones, 80% to 95% recorded once. CD45RO-negative cells were positively selected for CCR7, leaving out terminally differentiated effector memory CD45RA+ cells. The sample was naive CD8+ T cells sorted from blood. The receptors shown here come from a man aged 30-40 years in good health.

This clone showed up just once. This rearrangement joins TRBV28 to TRBJ2-7; 8 nucleotides line up with TRBD1. Germline values: CDR1 MDHEN, CDR2 SYDVKM. Losses at the gene ends were 6 bases for V and 0 bases for J; bases not matched to a gene: 19. The CDR3 loop spans 19 amino acids. The CDR3 loop reads CASSLAPGGDGTSSYEQYF. The CDR3 bases are TGTGCCAGCAGCCTCGCGCCAGGGGGCGATGGGACGAGCTCCTACGAGCAGTACTTC.

This chain joins TRBV6-5 and TRBJ1-2; 9 bases fit TRBD1. From germline, CDR1 is MNHEY and CDR2 SVGAGI. This CDR3 is built from 13 residues. J gave up 7 bases and V 6 bases, and 6 bases lay outside the gene matches. The CDR3 region has the DNA TGTGCCAGCAGCCAGGGACAGGGATCTGGCTACACCTTC. Residues: CASSQGQGSGYTF.

V is TRBV7-8 and J is TRBJ1-1; possibly TRBD1 for D (6 bases). Trimming stripped 5 bases from V and 0 bases from J, with 13 bases between. The length of the CDR3 is 15 residues. The germline V gene has CDR1 SGHVS and CDR2 FQNEAQ. CDR3 sequence reads: CASSQRGGMNTEAFF. CDR3 nucleotides: TGTGCCAGCAGCCAAAGGGGGGGCATGAACACTGAAGCTTTCTTT.

The rearrangement links TRBV28 to TRBJ1-5; D may be TRBD1 (6 bases). CDR1 MDHEN and CDR2 SYDVKM come from the germline V gene. V was clipped by 5 bases and J by 9 bases, with 20 bases between them. This CDR3 has 15 residues. CDR3 in DNA: TGTGCCAGCAGTACCCAGGGGAGGGCCGGGGTGCCCCAGCATTTT. Protein: CASSTQGRAGVPQHF.

The V and J genes are TRBV9 and TRBJ2-1; either TRBD1 or TRBD2 may fit D (5 bases each). The germline V and J ends were trimmed by 3 bases and 1 base, with 11 bases remaining between them. The CDR3 is 15 amino acids. Germline loops: CDR1 SGDLS, CDR2 YYNGEE. Here the CDR3 reads CASSARDQSYNEQFF. The CDR3 DNA is TGTGCCAGCAGCGCCAGGGACCAGTCCTACAATGAGCAGTTCTTC.

This chain connects TRBV27 to TRBJ2-1; 8 bases line up with TRBD2. This CDR3 is built from 12 residues. J lost 13 bases, V lost 6 bases, and 8 bases had no gene match. The germline gives CDR1 MNHEY, CDR2 SMNVEV (reference sequence). This CDR3 is CASSALAGTQFF. CDR3 nucleotide sequence: TGTGCCAGCAGCGCTTTAGCGGGAACACAGTTCTTC.

V is TRBV15 and J is TRBJ1-3, with D hard to call. The V end was cut by 2 bases, the J end by 3 bases, with 8 bases between. The CDR3 covers 14 residues. Looked up from germline, CDR1 is LNHNV and CDR2 is YYDKDF (reference sequence). CDR3 residues: CATSRRGGGNTIYF. The CDR3 DNA sequence: TGTGCCACCAGCAGACGCGGCGGTGGAAACACCATATATTTT.

V and J are TRBV5-1 and TRBJ2-1; D perhaps matches TRBD2 (6 bases). The germline CDR1 and CDR2 sequences are SGHRS and YFSETQ. The CDR3 is made up of 17 amino acids. V lost 1 base, J lost 1 base, and 15 bases lay in between. The CDR3 here is CASSLRPAGSSYNEQFF. The DNA of the CDR3 is TGCGCCAGCAGCTTGAGACCGGCGGGGTCTTCCTACAATGAGCAGTTCTTC.

This clone was observed a handful of times. Other nucleotide sequences from this sample produce the same CDR3. V gene TRBV7-9 combines with J gene TRBJ2-7; possible D gene TRBD1, 6 bases. V lost 1 base, J lost 0 bases, and 10 bases lay in between. The CDR3 is 15 residues long. CDR1 and CDR2 (germline): SEHNR, FQNEAQ (reference sequence). The CDR3 region has the DNA TGTGCCAGCAGCTTAGGGACAGTAAGCTCCTACGAGCAGTACTTC. Translated: CASSLGTVSSYEQYF.

The rearrangement uses TRBV11-3 and TRBJ2-1; no clear D. Trimming cost V 2 bases and J 5 bases, with 10 bases left between them. The CDR3 runs to 14 residues. Germline lookup yields CDR1 SGHNT and CDR2 YENEEA. CDR3 residues: CASSLYGSNNEQFF. The CDR3 DNA is TGTGCCAGCAGCTTATACGGCAGTAACAATGAGCAGTTCTTC. Combining the CDR3 with reference TRBV11-3 and TRBJ2-1 gives the whole variable domain EAGVVQSPRYKIIEKKQPVAFWCNPISGHNTLYWYLQNLGQGPELLIRYENEEAVDDSQLPKDRFSAERLKGVDSTLKIQPAELGDSAVYLCASSLYGSNNEQFFGPGTRLTVL.

The rearrangement joins TRBV10-3 to TRBJ2-1, with no clear D. The germline V and J ends were trimmed by 3 bases and 6 bases, with 9 bases remaining between them. The length of the CDR3 is 13 residues. Germline CDR1 and CDR2: ENHRY and SYGVKD. This CDR3 reads CAISDLQPNEQFF. In nucleotides, the CDR3 is TGTGCCATCAGTGACTTACAGCCCAATGAGCAGTTCTTC.

DNA for the CDR3: TGTGCCAGCAGTACCTCTAGCGGGAGGACAGATACGCAGTATTTT. Translated: CASSTSSGRTDTQYF. This chain connects TRBV27 to TRBJ2-3; TRBD2 matches 11 bases. Germline V gene sequence: CDR1 MNHEY, CDR2 SMNVEV (reference sequence). J lost 3 bases, V lost 5 bases, and 4 bases had no gene match. This CDR3 region has 15 residues.

The chain recombines TRBV9 with TRBJ2-7; 7 positions match TRBD1. The ends lost 4 bases at V and 2 bases at J; junction bases unmatched: 6. Germline lookup yields CDR1 SGDLS and CDR2 YYNGEE. The CDR3 length is 14 residues. The CDR3: CASSPWDRPYEQYF. DNA for the CDR3: TGTGCCAGCAGCCCATGGGACAGACCCTACGAGCAGTACTTC.

The J gene is TRBJ2-3, the V gene TRBV28, with a weak D call TRBD2 (6 bases). CDR1 is MDHEN and CDR2 is SYDVKM in the germline V gene. The CDR3 length is 16 residues. V shed 2 bases and J shed 0 bases, with 12 bases lying between them. The chain's CDR3 is CASSLTSSGSTDTQYF. In DNA, the CDR3 is TGTGCCAGCAGTTTAACTAGCTCGGGTAGCACAGATACGCAGTATTTT.

J is TRBJ2-2 and V is TRBV7-9; D unresolved. The CDR3 totals 14 residues. CDR1 is SEHNR and CDR2 is FQNEAQ in the germline V gene (reference sequence). The germline V and J ends were trimmed by 1 base and 4 bases, with 7 bases remaining between them. The CDR3, as DNA: TGTGCCAGCAGCTTAGAGGGTCTCACCGGGGAGCTGTTTTTT. The encoded protein is CASSLEGLTGELFF. The whole variable domain, remainder taken from reference TRBV7-9 and TRBJ2-2, is DTGVSQNPRHKITKRGQNVTFRCDPISEHNRLYWYRQTLGQGPEFLTYFQNEAQLEKSRLLSDRFSAERPKGSFSTLEIQRTEQGDSAMYLCASSLEGLTGELFFGEGSRLTVL.

This chain links TRBV7-8 with TRBJ2-2; TRBD2 might be the D (5 bases). This CDR3 region has 17 residues. Trimming left V 0 bases short and J 0 bases short, with 11 bases between. The germline V gene encodes CDR1 SGHVS and CDR2 FQNEAQ. The CDR3 DNA reads as TGTGCCAGCAGCTTAGCCGGGGAGATTTCGAACACCGGGGAGCTGTTTTTT. Its translation is CASSLAGEISNTGELFF.

The chain joins TRBV2 to TRBJ1-1; TRBD1 might be the D (6 bases). Germline V gene sequence: CDR1 SNHLY, CDR2 FYNNEI. Trimming stripped 7 bases from V and 1 base from J, with 19 bases between. This CDR3 is built from 16 residues. The CDR3 loop reads CASKALPGQKNTEAFF. CDR3 in DNA: TGTGCCAGCAAAGCACTTCCGGGACAAAAGAACACTGAAGCTTTCTTT.

V is TRBV2 and J is TRBJ1-2; no definite D call. CDR3 length: 16 residues. Germline V gives CDR1 SNHLY, CDR2 FYNNEI. The V end was cut by 1 base, the J end by 5 bases, with 17 bases between. Written as DNA, the CDR3 is TGTGCCAGCAGTGAAGTGGACGGAGTGATTCCATATGGCTACACCTTC. Its protein product is CASSEVDGVIPYGYTF.

This chain joins TRBV6-1 and TRBJ2-6; D not certain. CDR1 and CDR2 (germline): MNHNS, SASEGT. The ends were cut back, 3 bases at V and 3 bases at J, with 9 bases in the middle. The CDR3 consists of 15 residues. CDR3 sequence reads: CASSDFWGGANVLTF. CDR3 nucleotide sequence: TGTGCCAGCAGTGACTTCTGGGGTGGGGCCAACGTCCTGACTTTC.

The J gene is TRBJ2-1, the V gene TRBV4-1; 7 bases map to TRBD2. The germline gives CDR1 MGHRA, CDR2 YSYEKL. The ends lost 5 bases at V and 10 bases at J; junction bases unmatched: 11. The CDR3 is made up of 14 amino acids. Here the CDR3 reads CASSSEGREREQFF. CDR3 sequence (DNA): TGCGCCAGCAGCTCAGAAGGGCGGGAGCGCGAGCAGTTCTTC.